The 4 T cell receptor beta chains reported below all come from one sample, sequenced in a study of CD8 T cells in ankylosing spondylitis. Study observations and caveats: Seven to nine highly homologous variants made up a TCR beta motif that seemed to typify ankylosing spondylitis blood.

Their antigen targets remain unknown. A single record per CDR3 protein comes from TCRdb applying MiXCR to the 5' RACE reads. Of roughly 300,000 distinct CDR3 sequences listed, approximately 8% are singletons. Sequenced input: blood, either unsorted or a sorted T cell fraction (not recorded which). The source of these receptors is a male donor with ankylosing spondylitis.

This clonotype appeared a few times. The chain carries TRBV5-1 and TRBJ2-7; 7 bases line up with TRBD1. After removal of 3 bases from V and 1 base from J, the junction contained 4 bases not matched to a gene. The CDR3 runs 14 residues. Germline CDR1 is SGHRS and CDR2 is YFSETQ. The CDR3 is CASSSQGESYEQYF. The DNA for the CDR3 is TGCGCCAGCAGCTCTCAGGGGGAGTCCTACGAGCAGTACTTC.

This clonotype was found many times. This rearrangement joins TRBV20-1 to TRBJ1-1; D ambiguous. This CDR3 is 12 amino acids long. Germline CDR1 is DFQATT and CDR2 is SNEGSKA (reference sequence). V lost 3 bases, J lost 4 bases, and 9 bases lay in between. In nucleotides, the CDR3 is TGCAGTGCTAGGTCCGGACGCACTGAAGCTTTCTTT. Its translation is CSARSGRTEAFF.

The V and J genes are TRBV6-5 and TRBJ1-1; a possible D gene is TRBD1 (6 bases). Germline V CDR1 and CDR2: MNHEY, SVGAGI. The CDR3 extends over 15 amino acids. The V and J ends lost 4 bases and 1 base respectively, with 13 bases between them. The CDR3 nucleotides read TGTGCCAGCAGTTTATGGGGGCAAAAGAACACTGAAGCTTTCTTT. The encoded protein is CASSLWGQKNTEAFF.

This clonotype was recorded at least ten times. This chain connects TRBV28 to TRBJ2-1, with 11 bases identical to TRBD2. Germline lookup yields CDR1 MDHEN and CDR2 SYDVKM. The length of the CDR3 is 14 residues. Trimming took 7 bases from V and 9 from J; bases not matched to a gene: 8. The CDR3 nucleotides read TGTGCCAGCACCACTAGCGGGAGTCCGACTGAGCAGTTCTTC. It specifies CASTTSGSPTEQFF. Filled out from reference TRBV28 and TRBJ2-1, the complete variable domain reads DVKVTQSSRYLVKRTGEKVFLECVQDMDHENMFWYRQDPGLGLRLIYFSYDVKMKEKGDIPEGYSVSREKKERFSLILESASTNQTSMYLCASTTSGSPTEQFFGPGTRLTVL.